These 10 T cell receptor beta chains came from one sample sequenced in a study of OX40 agonist ivuxolimab in advanced cancers. Assay: immunoSEQ multiplex PCR; the TCRdb copy retains only in-frame clones and omits some. The table has more than 60,000 clones, about 81% seen once. The starting material was CD4+ or CD8+ T cells sorted from blood, obtained in a trial of the OX40 agonist ivuxolimab. The receptors derive from an adult with an advanced solid tumor such as melanoma, head and neck, liver or kidney cancer.

As to this clone: The sample carries other DNA sequences with the same CDR3. V is TRBV7-3 and J is TRBJ1-1; D unresolved. Germline values: CDR1 SGHTA, CDR2 FQGTGA. V lost 3 bases, J lost 2 bases, and 7 bases lay in between. The CDR3 contains 13 residues. CDR3 sequence reads: CASSFSTNTEAFF. CDR3 DNA: TGTGCCAGCAGCTTCTCTACCAACACTGAAGCTTTCTTT.

This clone ranks as medium-sized (0.01 to 0.1%). The chain couples TRBV27 to TRBJ2-7; possibly TRBD1 or TRBD2 for D (5 bases each). Trimming took off 6 bases at V and 3 bases at J, with 15 bases between the two ends. The CDR3 spans 14 residues. Germline-derived CDR1 and CDR2 are MNHEY and SMNVEV (reference sequence). The CDR3 protein is CASRLSRDHYEQYF. CDR3 coding DNA: TGTGCCAGCAGACTGTCCAGGGACCACTACGAGCAGTACTTC.

The chain uses TRBV11-2 and TRBJ1-2; the D gene is possibly TRBD1 (5 bases). The CDR3 contains 15 residues. The V end lost 4 bases, the J end lost 8 bases, and 20 bases lay between the germline ends. Germline values: CDR1 SGHAT, CDR2 FQNNGV. The CDR3 reads CASSSPERGLGGYTF. The CDR3 coding sequence is TGTGCCAGCAGCTCCCCTGAAAGGGGCTTGGGAGGCTACACCTTC.

The rearrangement uses TRBV19 and TRBJ1-1; no firm D call. This CDR3 contains 15 residues. Trimming removed 7 bases from V and 1 base from J, with 16 bases in between. Germline assignment: CDR1 LNHDA and CDR2 SQIVND (reference sequence). The CDR3 nucleotides are TGTGCCAGTAATCGGAGGAAAAACCCGAACACTGAAGCTTTCTTT. This encodes CASNRRKNPNTEAFF.

This clone was seen a handful of times. The chain links TRBV19 to TRBJ2-5; 8 nucleotides agree with TRBD1. The CDR3 is 14 residues long. Germline loops: CDR1 LNHDA, CDR2 SQIVND (reference sequence). V lost 4 bases, J lost 5 bases, and 6 bases stayed unmatched. The CDR3 reads CASSKDRVRETQYF. Here the CDR3 DNA reads TGTGCCAGTAGTAAGGACAGGGTCAGGGAGACCCAGTACTTC.

The rearrangement joins TRBV18 to TRBJ2-1; tentatively, D is TRBD1 or TRBD2 (6 bases each). Trimming left V 2 bases short and J 8 bases short, with 16 bases between. The CDR3 is made up of 15 amino acids. CDR1 is KGHSH, CDR2 LQKENI, per germline. The DNA for the CDR3 is TGTGCCAGCTCACCAAACTCGGGGGCTGGGGATGAGCAGTTCTTC. This codes for CASSPNSGAGDEQFF.

J is TRBJ2-2 and V is TRBV5-1; 8 bases agree with TRBD2. Trimming at V came to 3 bases and at J to 7 bases, leaving 8 bases not matched to a gene. The length of the CDR3 is 15 residues. CDR1 is SGHRS and CDR2 is YFSETQ in the germline V gene. CDR3 protein: CASSSLSGGDGELFF. DNA for the CDR3: TGCGCCAGCAGCTCTCTCAGCGGGGGAGACGGGGAGCTGTTTTTT.

This clone came up once. The chain has TRBV6-6 and TRBJ1-1, with a tentative D call TRBD1 (6 bases). Trimming stripped 7 bases from V and 2 bases from J, with 17 bases between. CDR1 is MNHNY and CDR2 is SVGAGI in the germline V gene (reference sequence). The CDR3 spans 15 residues. CDR3 in DNA: TGTGCCAGCATCCCGACCGGGACAACCAACACTGAAGCTTTCTTT. Its protein product is CASIPTGTTNTEAFF.

The V call is TRBV10-3, the J call TRBJ2-7; 8 bases match TRBD2. Trimming cost V 8 bases and J 3 bases; bases outside gene matches: 3. Germline V gene sequence: CDR1 ENHRY, CDR2 SYGVKD. The length of the CDR3 is 12 residues. CDR3 sequence reads: CAIDGTSYEQYF. CDR3 bases: TGTGCCATCGATGGGACTAGCTACGAGCAGTACTTC.

In its sample, this clone was seen a few times. V and J are TRBV30 and TRBJ2-7; D may be TRBD1 (6 bases). Trimming left V 1 base short and J 9 bases short, with 13 bases between. Germline V gives CDR1 GTSNPN, CDR2 SVGIG (reference sequence). The CDR3 sequence is 12 residues long. CDR3 loop: CAWSADRPGQYF. The CDR3 DNA is TGTGCCTGGAGTGCAGACAGGCCGGGGCAGTACTTC.